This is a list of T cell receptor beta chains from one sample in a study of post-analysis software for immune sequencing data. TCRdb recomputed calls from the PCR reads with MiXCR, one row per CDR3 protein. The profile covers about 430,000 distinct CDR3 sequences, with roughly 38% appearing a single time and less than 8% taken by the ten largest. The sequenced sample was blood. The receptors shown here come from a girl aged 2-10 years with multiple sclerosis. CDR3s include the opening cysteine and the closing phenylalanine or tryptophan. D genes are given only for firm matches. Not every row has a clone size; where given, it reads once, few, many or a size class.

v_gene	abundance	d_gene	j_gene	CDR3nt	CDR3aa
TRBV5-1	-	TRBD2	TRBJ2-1	TGCGCCAGCAGCCTCCCTGCGGGGGGCGAATACAATGAGCAGTTCTTC	CASSLPAGGEYNEQFF
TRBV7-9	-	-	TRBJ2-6	TGTACCAGCAGCTGGGGGTTCTCTGGGGCCAACGTCCTGACTTTC	CTSSWGFSGANVLTF
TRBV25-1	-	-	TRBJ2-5	TGTGCCAGCGAGGGCCCCCAACAAGAGACCCAGTACTTC	CASEGPQQETQYF
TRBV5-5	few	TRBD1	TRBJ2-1	TGTGCCAGCAGCTCCCTAGAAAACAGGGGGTATGAGCAGTTCTTC	CASSSLENRGYEQFF
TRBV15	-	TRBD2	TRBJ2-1	TGTGCCACCAGCAGAGAGATGCTGATAGCGGGGGCCTACAATGAGCAGTTCTTC	CATSREMLIAGAYNEQFF
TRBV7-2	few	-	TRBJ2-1	TGTGCCAGCAGCTCGCTCCAGGGCAGGGGTGAGCAGTTCTTC	CASSSLQGRGEQFF
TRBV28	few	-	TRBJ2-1	TGTGCCAGCAGTTTTCTCTTTAGGAGCGGACGACGGTATGAGCAGTTCTTC	CASSFLFRSGRRYEQFF
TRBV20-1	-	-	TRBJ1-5	TGCAGTGCTAGAGTAGGGGAGGCCGCGGATAGCAATCAGCCCCAGCATTTT	CSARVGEAADSNQPQHF
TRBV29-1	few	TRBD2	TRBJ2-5	TGCAGCGTTGAGGGACTAGCGGGGGCCAACCAAGAGACCCAGTACTTC	CSVEGLAGANQETQYF
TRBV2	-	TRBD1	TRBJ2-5	TGTGCCAGCAGGAACCCGGGACAGGTATTGGCCCAGTACTTC	CASRNPGQVLAQYF
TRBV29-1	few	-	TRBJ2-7	TGCAGCGTTGAAGTGACAGGCCTCGACTACGAGCAGTACTTC	CSVEVTGLDYEQYF
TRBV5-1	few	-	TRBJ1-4	TGCGCCAGCAGCTTGGGGTGGAGTGAAAAACTGTTTTTT	CASSLGWSEKLFF
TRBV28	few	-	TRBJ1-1	TGTGCCAGCAGTGTGACCGGGACAATGAACACTGAAGCTTTCTTT	CASSVTGTMNTEAFF
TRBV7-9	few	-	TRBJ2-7	TGTGCCAGCAGCCCCGGACCTTCCTACGAGCAGTACTTC	CASSPGPSYEQYF
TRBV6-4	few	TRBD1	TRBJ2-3	TGTGCCAGCAGTCGCCGGGACAGGCGCACAGATACGCAGTATTTT	CASSRRDRRTDTQYF
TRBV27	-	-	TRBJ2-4	TGTGCCAGCAGTTTATACGGCAGGCCAAACATTCAGTACTTC	CASSLYGRPNIQYF
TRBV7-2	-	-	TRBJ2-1	TGTGCCAGCAGCTCAGAGGTTGAGCAGTTCTTC	CASSSEVEQFF
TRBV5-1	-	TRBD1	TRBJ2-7	TGCGCCAGCAGCTTGGTGGGGACAGGCGAATCCTACGAGCAGTACTTC	CASSLVGTGESYEQYF
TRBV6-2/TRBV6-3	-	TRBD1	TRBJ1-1	TGTGCCAGCAGCTACAGGGGGCCTGAAGCTTTCTTT	CASSYRGPEAFF
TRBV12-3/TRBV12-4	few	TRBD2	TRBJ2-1	TGTGCCAGCAGTTTTGGTTGGGGCGGGAGGGCCCCCTACAATGAGCAGTTCTTC	CASSFGWGGRAPYNEQFF
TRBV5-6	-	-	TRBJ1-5	TGTGCCAGCAGCTTGTTGTGGGACAATCAGCCCCAGCATTTT	CASSLLWDNQPQHF
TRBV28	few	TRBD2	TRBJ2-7	TGTGCCAGCAGTCCCGGGGGGTCCCACTACGAGCAGTACTTC	CASSPGGSHYEQYF
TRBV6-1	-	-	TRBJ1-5	TGTGCCAGCAGTCAGGTGTCGCCAGGGGTGGGGGGCAATCAGCCCCAGCATTTT	CASSQVSPGVGGNQPQHF
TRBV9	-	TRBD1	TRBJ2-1	TGTGCCAGCAGCCCGGGACAGACCTTTAGGGAGAATGAGCAGTTCTTC	CASSPGQTFRENEQFF
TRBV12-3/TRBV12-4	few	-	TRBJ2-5	TGTGCCAGCAGAGTAGGGGGAGTCCAAGAGACCCAGTACTTC	CASRVGGVQETQYF
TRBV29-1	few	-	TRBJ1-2	TGCAGCGTTGGGGGGACTACCCCTTATGGCTACACCTTC	CSVGGTTPYGYTF
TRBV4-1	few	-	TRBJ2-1	TGCGCCAGCAGCCAACCCCCCTGGGGGGCGGGGAGCTCCTACAATGAGCAGTTCTTC	CASSQPPWGAGSSYNEQFF
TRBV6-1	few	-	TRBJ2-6	TGTGCCAGCAGTGAGGCCACGGGGCGTGGGGCCAACGTCCTGACTTTC	CASSEATGRGANVLTF
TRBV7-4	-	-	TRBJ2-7	TGTGCCAGCAGCCCCAACGGGTCGGACCGTTACTACGAGCAGTACTTC	CASSPNGSDRYYEQYF
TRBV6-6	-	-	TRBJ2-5	TGTGCCTCTCATATCGGTGTTAATGGGGAGACCCAGTACTTC	CASHIGVNGETQYF
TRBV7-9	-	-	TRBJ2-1	TGTGCCAGCAGCTACGTCGGACGCCTCAATGAGCAGTTCTTC	CASSYVGRLNEQFF
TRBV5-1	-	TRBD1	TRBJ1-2	TGCGCCAGCAGCTTCTCCAGGACAGGGGACAGTAACTATGGCTACACCTTC	CASSFSRTGDSNYGYTF
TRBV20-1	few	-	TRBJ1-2	TGCAGTGCTGTACAGTCGGTTAGGATCTATGGCTACACCTTC	CSAVQSVRIYGYTF
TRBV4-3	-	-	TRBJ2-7	TGCGCCAGCAGCCAAGATGTCAGGTTCTACGAGCAGTACTTC	CASSQDVRFYEQYF
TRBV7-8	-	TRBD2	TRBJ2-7	TGTGCCAGCAGCTTAGCACGAGGGCTAGCGGGAGGAACCTACGAGCAGTACTTC	CASSLARGLAGGTYEQYF
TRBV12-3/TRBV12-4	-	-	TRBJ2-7	TGTGTCAGCAGTTTAGTGGACTCCTACGAGCAGTACTTC	CVSSLVDSYEQYF
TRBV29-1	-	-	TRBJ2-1	TGCAGCGTTGAAGATCCAGGCAGGTACAATGAGCAGTTCTTC	CSVEDPGRYNEQFF
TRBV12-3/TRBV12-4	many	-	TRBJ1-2	TGTGCCAGCAGTCCTGGACCGTATGGCTACACCTTC	CASSPGPYGYTF
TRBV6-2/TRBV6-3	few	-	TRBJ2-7	TGTGCCAGCAGTTACGGCCCCTACGAGCAGTACTTC	CASSYGPYEQYF
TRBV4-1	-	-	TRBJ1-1	TGCGCCAGCGGCTTTAGAAGGGCAGGGAACACTGAAGCTTTCTTT	CASGFRRAGNTEAFF